Listed here are 4 T cell receptor beta chains from one sample, sequenced in a study of T cell responses to AZD1222 COVID-19 vaccine. Clones were sequenced by immunoSEQ multiplex PCR, and TCRdb holds only the in-frame ones, with some missing. This table holds 70,000 to 95,000 clones, 85% to 90% found once. The sample in question was peripheral blood, obtained 28 days after the second AZD1222 dose. The receptors shown here come from an adult who received the AZD1222 COVID-19 vaccine.

The V gene is TRBV5-4, the J gene TRBJ1-2; a possible D gene is TRBD1 (6 bases). The CDR3 is made up of 13 amino acids. Germline loops: CDR1 SGHNT, CDR2 YYREEE (reference sequence). V lost 6 bases and J 7 bases, leaving 16 bases between the germline ends. The CDR3: CASTAQGPGGYTF. In DNA form, the CDR3 reads TGTGCCAGCACCGCACAGGGTCCAGGTGGCTACACCTTC.

This chain links TRBV6-5 with TRBJ2-1, with D uncertain. The germline V and J ends were trimmed by 2 bases and 0 bases, with 8 bases remaining between them. This CDR3 has 15 amino acids. Germline values: CDR1 MNHEY, CDR2 SVGAGI. The CDR3 protein is CASSYGQTSYNEQFF. DNA of the CDR3: TGTGCCAGCAGTTACGGTCAGACCTCCTACAATGAGCAGTTCTTC.

The chain has TRBV29-1 and TRBJ2-7; TRBD1 matches at 7 bases. Germline lookup yields CDR1 SQVTM and CDR2 ANQGSEA. J gave up 1 base and V 6 bases, and 9 bases lay outside the gene matches. The CDR3 sequence is 14 residues long. As DNA, the CDR3 is TGCAGCGTCCAAGGGAAGGGGGCATCCTACGAGCAGTACTTC. Residues: CSVQGKGASYEQYF.

The chain recombines TRBV2 with TRBJ1-1; TRBD1 aligns across 7 bases. The CDR3 runs 14 residues. V lost 3 bases to trimming and J lost 5 bases; unmatched junction nucleotides: 6. CDR1 is SNHLY and CDR2 is FYNNEI in the germline V gene. The chain's CDR3 is CASSEDRIRTEAFF. CDR3 DNA sequence: TGTGCCAGCAGTGAGGACAGGATTCGGACTGAAGCTTTCTTT.